This TCR beta chain appears in the sequencing data of a study of OX40 agonist ivuxolimab in advanced cancers. Looking at the study overall: Partial responses were recorded for three patients, including one with hepatocellular carcinoma and two with cutaneous melanoma. Study-level results: Some nonresponders additionally presented with little normalized T-cell clonal expansion. What antigens the expanded peripheral T cells recognized was never established.

Systemic immunosuppression or autoimmune disease history was grounds to exclude patients. Points on this clone: The antigen remains unidentified.

Sequencing used immunoSEQ multiplex PCR; TCRdb keeps in-frame clones, though not all of them. This table holds 50,000 to 65,000 clones, more than 80% found once. The CDR3 is made up of 11 amino acids. Trimming took off 2 bases at V and 11 bases at J, with 9 bases between the two ends. Germline V gene lookup returns CDR1 MNHNY and CDR2 SVGAGI (reference sequence). The clonotype was recovered from an adult with an advanced solid tumor such as melanoma, head and neck, liver or kidney cancer. This material consisted of CD4+ or CD8+ T cells sorted from blood, taken in a trial of the OX40 agonist ivuxolimab. The rearrangement uses TRBV6-6 and TRBJ1-1, with D hard to call. The CDR3 DNA follows: TGTGCCAGCAGTTACGGTCCCGAGGCTTTCTTT. Protein product: CASSYGPEAFF.